These 31 T cell receptor beta chains came from one sample sequenced in a study of blood T cell repertoires in COVID-19. Profiling relied on immunoSEQ multiplex PCR, and the TCRdb table lists in-frame clones only, not all of them. The sample includes roughly 180,000 clones, around 82% of them seen just once. Source material: peripheral blood. The receptors were sampled from a man older than 75 with COVID-19, enrolled during active disease.

This clone was found a few times. V usage is TRBV2 and J usage is TRBJ2-7, with 10 bases aligning to TRBD2. V shed 3 bases and J 0 bases; nucleotides not matched to a gene: 8. The germline V gene has CDR1 SNHLY and CDR2 FYNNEI. The CDR3 is 17 amino acids. The CDR3 nucleotides are TGTGCCAGCAGTGAGTTTAGCGGGGGGACCCTCTCCTACGAGCAGTACTTC. It specifies CASSEFSGGTLSYEQYF.

The chain has TRBV19 and TRBJ2-2, with D perhaps matching TRBD2 (6 bases). This CDR3 has 16 residues. Germline CDR1 is LNHDA and CDR2 is SQIVND (reference sequence). V was cut by 4 bases and J by 5 bases, with 17 bases left in between. As DNA, the CDR3 is TGTGCCAGTAGTAATGAAAGGGCCGGGGGTACCGGGGAGCTGTTTTTT. Its translation is CASSNERAGGTGELFF. The full variable domain, completed using reference TRBV19 and TRBJ2-2, is DGGITQSPKYLFRKEGQNVTLSCEQNLNHDAMYWYRQDPGQGLRLIYYSQIVNDFQKGDIAEGYSVSREKKESFPLTVTSAQKNPTAFYLCASSNERAGGTGELFFGEGSRLTVL.

This clone was detected only a few times. J is TRBJ1-5 and V is TRBV5-5; 8 nucleotides line up with TRBD1. Germline assignment: CDR1 SGHKS and CDR2 YYEKEE (reference sequence). The junction had 11 bases not matched to a gene; V was cut back by 0 bases and J by 0 bases. The length of the CDR3 is 19 residues. The CDR3 DNA is TGTGCCAGCAGCTTGGTTCAGGGGGCGCGAGCCTATAGCAATCAGCCCCAGCATTTT. It specifies CASSLVQGARAYSNQPQHF.

The gene calls are TRBV3-1 (or the pseudogene TRBV3-2) and TRBJ1-3; 9 nucleotides match TRBD1. Germline CDR1 LGHDT, CDR2 YNNKEL (reference sequence). The CDR3 extends over 16 amino acids. Losses at the gene ends were 1 base for V and 7 bases for J; bases not matched to a gene: 8. CDR3 sequence reads: CASSQAGQGLVNTIYF. Here the CDR3 DNA reads TGTGCCAGCAGCCAAGCGGGACAGGGCTTAGTGAACACCATATATTTT.

The V gene is TRBV6-1, the J gene TRBJ1-2; 9 bases agree with TRBD1. This CDR3 spans 12 amino acids. The V gene's germline CDR1 is MNHNS and CDR2 SASEGT. V lost 3 bases to trimming and J lost 12 bases; unmatched junction nucleotides: 5. The CDR3 sequence is CASSDYRGLNTF. The CDR3 bases are TGTGCCAGCAGTGATTACAGGGGGCTAAACACCTTC.

There are a few counts of this clone. The V call is TRBV18, the J call TRBJ2-3, with 8 bases identical to TRBD1. Per germline, CDR1 KGHSH and CDR2 LQKENI. The junction had 5 bases not matched to a gene; V was cut back by 2 bases and J by 4 bases. CDR3 length: 15 residues. The CDR3 DNA sequence: TGTGCCAGCTCACCAAGGACAGGGATCGCAGATACGCAGTATTTT. Translated: CASSPRTGIADTQYF.

This rearrangement joins TRBV7-2 to TRBJ2-1, with a tentative D call TRBD1 (6 bases). CDR1 SGHTA and CDR2 FQGNSA come from the germline V gene. V dropped 5 bases and J dropped 6 bases, with 14 bases sitting between them. The CDR3 consists of 14 residues. The DNA of the CDR3 is TGTGCCAGCAGCCAACAGGGAGTGGGCAATGAGCAGTTCTTC. Translating it yields CASSQQGVGNEQFF. The full variable domain, completed using reference TRBV7-2 and TRBJ2-1, is GAGVSQSPSNKVTEKGKDVELRCDPISGHTALYWYRQSLGQGLEFLIYFQGNSAPDKSGLPSDRFSAERTGGSVSTLTIQRTQQEDSAVYLCASSQQGVGNEQFFGPGTRLTVL.

The chain employs TRBV24-1 and TRBJ1-1; 9 bases map to TRBD1. There are 14 residues in the CDR3. The trim removed 7 bases at V and 1 base at J, leaving 3 bases unmatched. The germline V gene has CDR1 KGHDR and CDR2 SFDVKD. CDR3 bases: TGTGCCACCAGAAAGACAGGGGGGAACACTGAAGCTTTCTTT. Amino acids: CATRKTGGNTEAFF.

J is TRBJ1-2 and V is TRBV7-2; 7 bases line up with TRBD1. Germline V gene data show CDR1 as SGHTA and CDR2 as FQGNSA. V was pared by 1 base and J by 2 bases, with 4 bases of the junction left unmatched. The CDR3 length is 15 residues. The CDR3: CASSLVGRGNYGYTF. The CDR3 DNA is TGTGCCAGCAGCTTAGTCGGCAGGGGGAACTATGGCTACACCTTC.

The chain couples TRBV6-1 to TRBJ1-6; 7 bases are a match to TRBD1. V shed 2 bases, J shed 9 bases, and the junction held 7 bases outside the gene matches. There are 15 residues in the CDR3. The germline CDR1 and CDR2 sequences are MNHNS and SASEGT. The CDR3 protein is CASSEHRGDSSPLHF. CDR3 sequence (DNA): TGTGCCAGCAGTGAACACAGGGGCGATAGTTCACCCCTCCACTTT.

This rearrangement joins TRBV27 to TRBJ2-5; 8 nucleotides align to TRBD1. Unmatched junction bases numbered 11, after V lost 7 bases and J lost 1 base. This CDR3 is built from 16 residues. Germline lookup yields CDR1 MNHEY and CDR2 SMNVEV (reference sequence). The CDR3 loop reads CASTSSRTGFQETQYF. The CDR3 DNA is TGTGCCAGCACGAGTTCGCGGACAGGGTTCCAAGAGACCCAGTACTTC.

The rearrangement links TRBV6-1 to TRBJ1-6; 12 nucleotides agree with TRBD1. CDR3 length: 17 residues. Germline V gene lookup returns CDR1 MNHNS and CDR2 SASEGT. Unmatched junction bases numbered 5, after V lost 3 bases and J lost 5 bases. The CDR3 sequence: CASSDRGQGANNSPLHF. For the CDR3, the DNA is TGTGCCAGCAGTGATAGGGGACAGGGGGCTAATAATTCACCCCTCCACTTT.

This chain links TRBV6-2 or TRBV6-3 with TRBJ1-4, with D perhaps TRBD1 (6 bases). This CDR3 is built from 15 residues. V shed 6 bases and J shed 5 bases, with 16 bases lying between them. Germline assignment: CDR1 MNHEY and CDR2 SVGEGT. The CDR3 DNA reads as TGTGCCAGCAGCCTACAGGGACTACCGAATGAAAAACTGTTTTTT. It yields the protein CASSLQGLPNEKLFF.

J is TRBJ2-3 and V is TRBV2; D is undetermined. The germline gives CDR1 SNHLY, CDR2 FYNNEI. Trimming removed 8 bases at V and 3 bases at J, with 15 bases between. The CDR3 is made up of 14 amino acids. The CDR3 here is CASLVTSQTDTQYF. The CDR3 region has the DNA TGTGCCAGCCTGGTAACGTCTCAGACAGATACGCAGTATTTT.

This chain links TRBV5-1 with TRBJ2-3; 8 bases match TRBD2. The CDR3 totals 15 residues. V trimming: 2 bases; J trimming: 2 bases; junction bases outside the gene matches: 4. Germline assignment: CDR1 SGHRS and CDR2 YFSETQ. CDR3 residues: CASSFGGRHTDTQYF. The DNA for the CDR3 is TGCGCCAGCAGCTTTGGCGGGAGGCACACAGATACGCAGTATTTT.

The rearrangement uses TRBV7-9 and TRBJ1-1; D gene ambiguous. The length of the CDR3 is 13 residues. CDR1 is SEHNR and CDR2 is FQNEAQ in the germline V gene (reference sequence). Trimming left V 2 bases short and J 4 bases short, with 8 bases between. In nucleotides, the CDR3 is TGTGCCAGCAGCTTAATCTCAGGCACTGAAGCTTTCTTT. As protein: CASSLISGTEAFF.

The rearrangement joins TRBV10-2 to TRBJ2-7; maybe TRBD1 (6 bases). Germline V lookup: CDR1 WSHSY, CDR2 SAAADI. The CDR3 has 17 amino acids. With 5 bases removed from V and 4 bases from J, the gap between germline ends came to 24 bases. The CDR3 DNA reads as TGCGCCAGCAGTCCTGACTACTCTCGAAGGGGGAGTTACGAGCAGTACTTC. Protein: CASSPDYSRRGSYEQYF.

The chain combines TRBV20-1 with TRBJ1-6, with TRBD1 matching 7 bases. The CDR3 is 14 residues long. The ends lost 3 bases at V and 5 bases at J; junction bases unmatched: 4. Germline V gene sequence: CDR1 DFQATT, CDR2 SNEGSKA (reference sequence). The DNA of the CDR3 is TGCAGTGCTAGTACGGGACAGCATAATTCACCCCTCCACTTT. The encoded protein is CSASTGQHNSPLHF.

The gene calls are TRBV4-1 and TRBJ1-6; D is unclear. The CDR3 loop spans 14 amino acids. Germline CDR1 is MGHRA and CDR2 is YSYEKL. V lost 5 bases and J lost 9, with 14 bases in between. The CDR3: CASSYLEEGSPLHF. CDR3 coding DNA: TGCGCCAGCAGCTACTTGGAGGAGGGTTCACCCCTCCACTTT.

The rearrangement links TRBV5-5 to TRBJ1-1; D gene unclear. CDR1 and CDR2 (germline): SGHKS, YYEKEE (reference sequence). V shed 0 bases and J shed 5 bases, with 17 bases lying between them. This CDR3 is built from 16 residues. CDR3 nucleotides: TGTGCCAGCAGCTTGGATGTGAATAGAAGTCCGACTGAAGCTTTCTTT. Its protein is CASSLDVNRSPTEAFF.

This clone was seen only once. The chain couples TRBV19 to TRBJ1-4, with D unclear. Trimming pared 5 bases from V and 6 bases from J, leaving 10 bases between. Per germline, CDR1 LNHDA and CDR2 SQIVND (reference sequence). This CDR3 comprises 13 residues. The CDR3: CASSGLRDEKLFF. CDR3 coding DNA: TGTGCCAGTAGTGGGCTGAGAGATGAAAAACTGTTTTTT.

The gene calls are TRBV19 and TRBJ2-7, with D perhaps matching TRBD1 (5 bases). The CDR3 has 14 residues. Trimming removed 3 bases at V and 0 bases at J, with 9 bases between. CDR1 and CDR2 from the germline V gene are LNHDA and SQIVND (reference sequence). The CDR3 coding sequence is TGTGCCAGTAGTATCAGGGCCAACTCCTACGAGCAGTACTTC. The encoded protein is CASSIRANSYEQYF.

The chain uses TRBV9 and TRBJ1-1; no clear D gene. Trimming took off 3 bases at V and 0 bases at J, with 9 bases between the two ends. The germline V gene encodes CDR1 SGDLS and CDR2 YYNGEE. The CDR3 extends over 14 amino acids. CDR3 sequence reads: CASSAVQMNTEAFF. The DNA for the CDR3 is TGTGCCAGCAGCGCAGTTCAAATGAACACTGAAGCTTTCTTT.

This chain joins TRBV5-1 and TRBJ2-2; possibly TRBD2 for D (5 bases). CDR3 length: 15 residues. V lost 4 bases to trimming and J lost 2 bases, with 12 bases between them. Germline CDR1 reads SGHRS; CDR2 reads YFSETQ. The CDR3 sequence is CASSLGSTNTGELFF. The CDR3 DNA reads TGCGCCAGCAGCCTAGGGAGCACTAACACCGGGGAGCTGTTTTTT. Together with reference TRBV5-1 and TRBJ2-2, the CDR3 gives the full variable domain: KAGVTQTPRYLIKTRGQQVTLSCSPISGHRSVSWYQQTPGQGLQFLFEYFSETQRNKGNFPGRFSGRQFSNSRSEMNVSTLELGDSALYLCASSLGSTNTGELFFGEGSRLTVL.

The chain uses TRBV6-5 and TRBJ1-2, with a tentative D call TRBD1 (5 bases). CDR1 is MNHEY and CDR2 is SVGAGI in the germline V gene. Trimming took 3 bases from V and 0 from J, leaving 8 bases between them. The CDR3 totals 14 residues. CDR3 sequence: CASSYLTANYGYTF. The CDR3 nucleotides read TGTGCCAGCAGTTATTTGACAGCTAACTATGGCTACACCTTC.

The chain joins TRBV12-3 or TRBV12-4 to TRBJ1-4; no clear D gene. The V end was cut by 6 bases, the J end by 12 bases, with 17 bases between. This CDR3 has 13 amino acids. The DNA for the CDR3 is TGTGCCAGCAGCACCGACCCAGGACTGCAACTGTTTTTT. Translation gives CASSTDPGLQLFF.

The chain links TRBV7-9 to TRBJ2-2; D might be TRBD2 (6 bases). Trimming took off 1 base at V and 0 bases at J, with 12 bases between the two ends. The CDR3 has 17 amino acids. Germline assignment: CDR1 SEHNR and CDR2 FQNEAQ (reference sequence). CDR3 protein: CASSLDRGGSNTGELFF. CDR3 nucleotide sequence: TGTGCCAGCAGCTTAGATCGTGGGGGGTCGAACACCGGGGAGCTGTTTTTT.

The CDR3, as DNA: TGTGCTAGTGGGGCCGGGACTAGCGGGGGGCTACAAGAGACCCAGTACTTC. Translation gives CASGAGTSGGLQETQYF. The chain is built from TRBV12-5 and TRBJ2-5; 15 nucleotides match TRBD2. CDR1 and CDR2 from the germline V gene are LGHNT and FRNRAP. The ends lost 6 bases at V and 2 bases at J; junction bases unmatched: 7. CDR3 length: 17 amino acids.

The CDR3: CASSIYRGTDTQYF. The CDR3 DNA reads as TGTGCCAGTAGTATCTACAGAGGCACAGATACGCAGTATTTT. The rearrangement links TRBV19 to TRBJ2-3; D is uncertain. Between the trimmed V and J ends, which lost 3 bases and 1 base, there was a span of 8 bases. Looked up from germline, CDR1 is LNHDA and CDR2 is SQIVND (reference sequence). The CDR3 totals 14 residues.

CDR3: CASSLTGNQETQYF. The CDR3 DNA reads as TGTGCCAGCAGCTTGACAGGGAACCAAGAGACCCAGTACTTC. The chain links TRBV5-6 to TRBJ2-5, with D possibly TRBD1 on 6 matching bases. In germline, CDR1 is SGHDT, CDR2 YYEEEE. The CDR3 totals 14 residues. Trimming removed 1 base from V and 0 bases from J, with 7 bases in between.

The V call is TRBV18, the J call TRBJ1-5, with D possibly matching TRBD1 (5 bases). This CDR3 spans 20 amino acids. V lost 3 bases, J lost 2 bases, and 26 bases lay in between. Germline V gene sequence: CDR1 KGHSH, CDR2 LQKENI. The CDR3 bases are TGTGCCAGCTCACCGACACCCAGGAGACACCCCTTACAGGGCAATCAGCCCCAGCATTTT. Protein: CASSPTPRRHPLQGNQPQHF.